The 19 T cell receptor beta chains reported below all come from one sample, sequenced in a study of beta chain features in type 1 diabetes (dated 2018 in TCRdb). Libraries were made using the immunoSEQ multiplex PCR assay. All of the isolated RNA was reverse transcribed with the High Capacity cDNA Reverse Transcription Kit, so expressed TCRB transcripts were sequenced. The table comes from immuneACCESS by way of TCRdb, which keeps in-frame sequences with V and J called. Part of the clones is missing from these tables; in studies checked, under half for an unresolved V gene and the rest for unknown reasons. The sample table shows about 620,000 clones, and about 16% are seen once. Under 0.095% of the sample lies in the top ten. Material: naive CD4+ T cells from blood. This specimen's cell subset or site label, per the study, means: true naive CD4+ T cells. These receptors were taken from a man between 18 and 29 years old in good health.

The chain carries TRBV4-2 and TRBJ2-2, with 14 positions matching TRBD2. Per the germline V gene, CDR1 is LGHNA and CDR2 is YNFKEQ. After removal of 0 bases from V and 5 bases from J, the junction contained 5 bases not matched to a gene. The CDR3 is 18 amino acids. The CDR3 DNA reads TGTGCCAGCAGCCAAGACCGGACTAGCGGGAGGTCGACCGGGGAGCTGTTTTTT. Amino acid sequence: CASSQDRTSGRSTGELFF.

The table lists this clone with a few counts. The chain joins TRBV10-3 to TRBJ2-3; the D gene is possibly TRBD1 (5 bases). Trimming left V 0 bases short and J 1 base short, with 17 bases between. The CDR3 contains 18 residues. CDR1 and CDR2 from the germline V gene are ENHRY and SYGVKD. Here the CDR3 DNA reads TGTGCCATCAGTGAGTCCCGAGATTTTGGGGCACGCACAGATACGCAGTATTTT. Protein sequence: CAISESRDFGARTDTQYF.

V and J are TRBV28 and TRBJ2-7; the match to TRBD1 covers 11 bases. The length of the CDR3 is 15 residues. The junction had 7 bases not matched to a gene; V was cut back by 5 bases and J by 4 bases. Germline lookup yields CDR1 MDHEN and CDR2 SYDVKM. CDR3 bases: TGTGCCAGCAGTCCAATGGACAGGGGGCAGTACGAGCAGTACTTC. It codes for CASSPMDRGQYEQYF.

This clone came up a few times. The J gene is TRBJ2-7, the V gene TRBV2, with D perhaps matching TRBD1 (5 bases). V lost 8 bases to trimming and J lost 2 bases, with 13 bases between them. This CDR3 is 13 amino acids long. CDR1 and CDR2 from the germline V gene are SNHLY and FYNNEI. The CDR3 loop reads CASSQGQTYEQYF. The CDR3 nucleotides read TGTGCCAGCTCACAAGGACAAACCTACGAGCAGTACTTC.

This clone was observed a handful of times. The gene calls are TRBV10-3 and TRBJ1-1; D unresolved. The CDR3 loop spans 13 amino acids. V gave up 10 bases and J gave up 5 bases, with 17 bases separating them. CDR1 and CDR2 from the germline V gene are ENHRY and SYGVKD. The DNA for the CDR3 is TGTGCCACCGAGGGAAAGAGGGATACTGAAGCTTTCTTT. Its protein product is CATEGKRDTEAFF.

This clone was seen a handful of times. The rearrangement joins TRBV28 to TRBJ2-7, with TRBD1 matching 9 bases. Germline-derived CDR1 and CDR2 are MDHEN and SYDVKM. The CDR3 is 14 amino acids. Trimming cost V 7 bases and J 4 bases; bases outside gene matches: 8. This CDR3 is CASITGTGLYEQYF. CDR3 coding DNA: TGTGCCAGCATCACCGGGACAGGGTTGTACGAGCAGTACTTC.

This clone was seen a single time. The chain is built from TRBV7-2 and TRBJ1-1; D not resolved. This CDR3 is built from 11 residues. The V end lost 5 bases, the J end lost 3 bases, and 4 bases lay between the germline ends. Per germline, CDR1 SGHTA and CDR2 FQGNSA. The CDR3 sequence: CASSPDTEAFF. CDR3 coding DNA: TGTGCCAGCAGCCCGGACACTGAAGCTTTCTTT. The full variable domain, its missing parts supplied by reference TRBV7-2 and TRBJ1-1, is GAGVSQSPSNKVTEKGKDVELRCDPISGHTALYWYRQSLGQGLEFLIYFQGNSAPDKSGLPSDRFSAERTGGSVSTLTIQRTQQEDSAVYLCASSPDTEAFFGQGTRLTVV.

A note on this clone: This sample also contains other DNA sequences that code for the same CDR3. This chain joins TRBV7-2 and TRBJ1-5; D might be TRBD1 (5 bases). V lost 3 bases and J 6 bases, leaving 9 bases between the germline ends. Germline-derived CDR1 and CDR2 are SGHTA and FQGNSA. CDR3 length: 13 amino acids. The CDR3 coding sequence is TGTGCCAGCAGCTTGGGGGGAACTCAGCCCCAGCATTTT. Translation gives CASSLGGTQPQHF.

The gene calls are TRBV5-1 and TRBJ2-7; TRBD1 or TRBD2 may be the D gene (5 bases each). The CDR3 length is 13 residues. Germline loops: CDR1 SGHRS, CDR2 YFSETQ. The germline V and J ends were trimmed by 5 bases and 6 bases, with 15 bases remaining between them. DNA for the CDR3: TGCGCCAGCAGGGGGACCGCTCCGGGCGAGCAGTACTTC. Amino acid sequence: CASRGTAPGEQYF. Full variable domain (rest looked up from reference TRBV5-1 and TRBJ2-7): KAGVTQTPRYLIKTRGQQVTLSCSPISGHRSVSWYQQTPGQGLQFLFEYFSETQRNKGNFPGRFSGRQFSNSRSEMNVSTLELGDSALYLCASRGTAPGEQYFGPGTRLTVT.

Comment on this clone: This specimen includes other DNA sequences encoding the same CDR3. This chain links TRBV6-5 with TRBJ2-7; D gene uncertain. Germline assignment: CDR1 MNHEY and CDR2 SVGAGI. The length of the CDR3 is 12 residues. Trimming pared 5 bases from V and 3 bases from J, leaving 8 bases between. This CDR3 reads CASSRDRYEQYF. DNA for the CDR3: TGTGCCAGCAGTCGAGACCGCTACGAGCAGTACTTC.

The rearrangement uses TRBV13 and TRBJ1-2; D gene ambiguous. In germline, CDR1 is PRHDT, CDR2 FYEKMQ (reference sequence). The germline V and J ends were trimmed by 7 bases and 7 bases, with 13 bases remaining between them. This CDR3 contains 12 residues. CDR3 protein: CASTVGRPGYTF. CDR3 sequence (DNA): TGTGCCAGCACCGTAGGGAGGCCTGGCTACACCTTC.

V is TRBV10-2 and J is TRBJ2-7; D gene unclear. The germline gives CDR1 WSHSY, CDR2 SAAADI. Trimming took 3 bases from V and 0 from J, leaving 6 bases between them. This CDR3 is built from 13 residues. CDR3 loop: CASSDNFSYEQYF. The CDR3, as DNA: TGCGCCAGCAGTGACAACTTCTCCTACGAGCAGTACTTC.

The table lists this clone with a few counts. CDR3 loop: CASSLEQGTSPLHF. The CDR3 coding sequence is TGTGCCAGCAGCTTGGAACAGGGAACGTCACCCCTCCACTTT. The gene calls are TRBV5-4 and TRBJ1-6; TRBD1 might be the D (6 bases). This CDR3 has 14 amino acids. Trimming removed 0 bases at V and 10 bases at J, with 11 bases between. The germline CDR1 and CDR2 sequences are SGHNT and YYREEE (reference sequence).

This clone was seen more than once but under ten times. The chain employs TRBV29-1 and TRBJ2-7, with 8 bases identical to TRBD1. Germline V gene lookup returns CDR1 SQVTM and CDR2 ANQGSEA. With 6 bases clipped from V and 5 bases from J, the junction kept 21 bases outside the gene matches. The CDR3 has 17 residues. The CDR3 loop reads CSVLPFIRGRNNDEQYF. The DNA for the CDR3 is TGCAGCGTGCTTCCCTTTATCAGGGGGCGTAACAACGACGAGCAGTACTTC.

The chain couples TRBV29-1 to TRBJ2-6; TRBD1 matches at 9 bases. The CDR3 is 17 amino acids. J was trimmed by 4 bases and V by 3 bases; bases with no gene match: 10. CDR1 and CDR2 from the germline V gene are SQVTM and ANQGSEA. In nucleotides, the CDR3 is TGCAGCGTTGATAAAGGGGACAGGGCTGGCGGGGCCAACGTCCTGACTTTC. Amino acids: CSVDKGDRAGGANVLTF.

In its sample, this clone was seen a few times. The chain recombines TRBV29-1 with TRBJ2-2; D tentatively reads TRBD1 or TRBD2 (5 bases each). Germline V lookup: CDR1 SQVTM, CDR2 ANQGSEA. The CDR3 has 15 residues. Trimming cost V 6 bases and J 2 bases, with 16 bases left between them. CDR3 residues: CSVGQGPLNTGELFF. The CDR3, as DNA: TGCAGCGTGGGCCAGGGACCATTAAACACCGGGGAGCTGTTTTTT.

The CDR3 loop is CASARQGIDTEAFF. DNA of the CDR3: TGTGCCAGCGCCCGACAGGGGATAGACACTGAAGCTTTCTTT. The chain joins TRBV5-4 to TRBJ1-1, with 8 positions matching TRBD1. The CDR3 covers 14 residues. V gave up 7 bases and J gave up 3 bases; unmatched junction bases: 8. CDR1 is SGHNT, CDR2 YYREEE, per germline (reference sequence).

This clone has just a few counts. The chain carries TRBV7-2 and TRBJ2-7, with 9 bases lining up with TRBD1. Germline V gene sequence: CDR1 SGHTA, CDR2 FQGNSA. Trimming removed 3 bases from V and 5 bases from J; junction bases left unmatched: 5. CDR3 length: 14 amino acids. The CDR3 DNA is TGTGCCAGCAGCTTTAGACAGGGGGGAAACGAGCAGTACTTC. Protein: CASSFRQGGNEQYF.

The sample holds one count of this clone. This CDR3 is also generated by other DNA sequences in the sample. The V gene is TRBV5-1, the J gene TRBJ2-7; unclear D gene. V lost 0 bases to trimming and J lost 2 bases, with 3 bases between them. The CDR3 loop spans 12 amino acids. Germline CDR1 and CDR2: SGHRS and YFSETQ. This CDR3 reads CASSLVPYEQYF. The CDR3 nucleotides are TGCGCCAGCAGCTTGGTCCCCTACGAGCAGTACTTC.